This T cell receptor beta chain was captured in a study of T cell repertoires in cytomegalovirus infection. The table lists this clonotype with a few counts. TCRdb processed the reads anew with MiXCR; each CDR3 protein has one entry. This sample carries 250,000 or so distinct CDR3 sequences, roughly 9% of them seen once, and the ten largest clones take roughly 15%. The clonotype comes from a human donor in good health (CMV status not recorded). Some clones in this sample may be carry-over from other donors' samples. What was sequenced was PBMCs.

The CDR3 spells CASTGTGGNQPQHF. The CDR3 DNA is TGTGCCAGCACCGGGACAGGGGGAAATCAGCCCCAGCATTTT. The chain joins TRBV2 to TRBJ1-5, with TRBD1 identical over 11 bases. The V and J ends lost 7 bases and 4 bases, in that order; junction bases with no gene match: 3. Germline values: CDR1 SNHLY, CDR2 FYNNEI. The CDR3 is 14 residues long.